The next 5 T cell receptor beta chains were all read from a single sample in a study of T cell repertoires and Cas9 in healthy adults. Assay: immunoSEQ multiplex PCR; the TCRdb copy retains only in-frame clones and omits some. Counted here are more than 20,000 clones, 80% to 95% occurring once; the ten biggest clones make up over 0.7%. Sequenced sample: CD4+ effector T cells (CD127+, CD25-, CD137-, CD154-) from PBMCs; culture status not recorded. These receptor sequences come from a human donor in good health.

This chain uses TRBV27 with TRBJ2-6; the D is unclear. Germline loops: CDR1 MNHEY, CDR2 SMNVEV (reference sequence). The CDR3 consists of 18 residues. Trimming removed 5 bases at V and 0 bases at J, with 17 bases between. This CDR3 reads CASSPGTNLLSGANVLTF. The CDR3 region has the DNA TGTGCCAGCAGTCCCGGAACTAACCTCCTCTCTGGGGCCAACGTCCTGACTTTC.

The gene calls are TRBV19 and TRBJ2-7; the match to TRBD2 covers 9 bases. Germline V gene sequence: CDR1 LNHDA, CDR2 SQIVND (reference sequence). The CDR3 consists of 15 residues. The V and J ends lost 2 bases and 4 bases, in that order; junction bases with no gene match: 6. The CDR3, as DNA: TGTGCCAGTAGTATACTAGCGGGAATATCGTACGAGCAGTACGTC. Amino acid sequence: CASSILAGISYEQYV.

This rearrangement joins TRBV13 to TRBJ2-7; D may match TRBD1 or TRBD2 (6 bases each). Trimming took off 2 bases at V and 2 bases at J, with 13 bases between the two ends. Germline-derived CDR1 and CDR2 are PRHDT and FYEKMQ (reference sequence). The CDR3 covers 15 residues. CDR3 sequence reads: CASSLIRGRTYEQYF. In DNA, the CDR3 is TGTGCCAGCAGCTTAATTCGGGGGCGAACCTACGAGCAGTACTTC.

The chain combines TRBV5-6 with TRBJ1-6; 7 bases are shared with TRBD1. V lost 4 bases, J lost 6 bases, and 10 bases stayed unmatched. CDR1 and CDR2 from the germline V gene are SGHDT and YYEEEE. The CDR3 contains 16 residues. CDR3 residues: CASSPRRGLINSPLHF. In DNA form, the CDR3 reads TGTGCCAGCAGCCCCCGCAGGGGGTTAATTAATTCACCCCTCCACTTT.

CDR3 residues: CASVGRGANTEAFF. The CDR3 DNA reads TGCGCCAGCGTGGGAAGGGGAGCTAACACTGAAGCTTTCTTT. The V gene is TRBV5-1, the J gene TRBJ1-1; a weak D match, TRBD1 (5 bases). V was cut by 7 bases and J by 2 bases, with 15 bases left in between. The germline gives CDR1 SGHRS, CDR2 YFSETQ. The CDR3 has 14 residues.